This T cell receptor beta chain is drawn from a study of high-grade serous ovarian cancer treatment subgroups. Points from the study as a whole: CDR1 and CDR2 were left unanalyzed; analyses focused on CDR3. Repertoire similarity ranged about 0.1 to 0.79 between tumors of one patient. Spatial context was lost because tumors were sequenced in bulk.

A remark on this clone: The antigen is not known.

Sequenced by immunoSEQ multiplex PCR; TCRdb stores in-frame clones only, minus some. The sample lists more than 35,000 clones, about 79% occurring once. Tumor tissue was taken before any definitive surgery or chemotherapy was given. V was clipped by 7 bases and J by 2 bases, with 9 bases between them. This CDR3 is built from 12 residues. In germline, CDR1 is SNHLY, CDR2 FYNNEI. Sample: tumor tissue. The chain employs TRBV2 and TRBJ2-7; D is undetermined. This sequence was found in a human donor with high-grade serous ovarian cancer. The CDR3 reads CASMAHTYEQYF. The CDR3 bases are TGTGCCAGCATGGCACATACCTACGAGCAGTACTTC.